This T cell receptor beta chain was sequenced in a study of technical replicates of blood from a few donors. The CDR3 runs 14 residues. CDR1 and CDR2 from the germline V gene are SGHDN and FVKESK. With 5 bases removed from V and 1 base from J, the gap between germline ends came to 11 bases. Only in-frame clones appear in the TCRdb table, and some are missing; sequencing was by immunoSEQ multiplex PCR. The sample contains approximately 75,000 clones, around 97% of which appear only once. The sequence was obtained from a human donor in good health. The source material was T cells isolated from PBMCs. The rearrangement joins TRBV14 to TRBJ2-5; maybe TRBD2 (5 bases). CDR3 sequence: CASSERGIQETQYF. The CDR3 DNA reads as TGTGCCAGCAGCGAAAGAGGGATCCAAGAGACCCAGTACTTC.